The 15 T cell receptor beta chains below were found in one sample sequenced in a study of radiotherapy plus CTLA-4 blockade in lung cancer. The protocol was immunoSEQ multiplex PCR, while the TCRdb copy is restricted to in-frame clones and leaves out a portion. The repertoire includes approximately 38,000 clones, approximately 83% of them detected once, and about 22% sits in the top ten. Specimen: peripheral blood, collected from a patient treated with radiotherapy plus ipilimumab. The receptors shown here come from a human donor with non-small cell lung cancer whose response to radiotherapy plus ipilimumab could not be evaluated.

The chain joins TRBV4-3 to TRBJ2-1; 7 nucleotides match TRBD2. In germline, CDR1 is LGHNA, CDR2 YSLEER. The V segment lost 11 bases and the J segment 4 bases; nucleotides outside the gene matches: 5. This CDR3 comprises 12 residues. The CDR3 sequence: CASTSLYNEQFF. The CDR3 coding sequence is TGCGCCTCGACTAGCCTTTACAATGAGCAGTTCTTC.

The V call is TRBV28, the J call TRBJ1-3, with TRBD1 matching over 11 bases. The V segment lost 3 bases and the J segment 4 bases; nucleotides outside the gene matches: 14. This CDR3 comprises 19 residues. Germline assignment: CDR1 MDHEN and CDR2 SYDVKM. The CDR3 loop is CASSLAWTGGDRLGNTIYF. The CDR3 bases are TGTGCCAGCAGTTTGGCTTGGACAGGGGGCGACCGTCTGGGAAACACCATATATTTT.

This clone came up a few times. This chain links TRBV28 with TRBJ1-1, with D perhaps TRBD1 (5 bases). V was pared by 5 bases and J by 6 bases, with 13 bases between. CDR3 length: 13 residues. Germline CDR1 is MDHEN and CDR2 is SYDVKM. The CDR3 loop reads CASSHGAQAEAFF. The CDR3, as DNA: TGTGCCAGCAGTCATGGGGCCCAAGCTGAAGCTTTCTTT.

V and J are TRBV11-2 and TRBJ2-7, with D tentatively TRBD2 (5 bases). V was pared by 1 base and J by 7 bases, with 11 bases between. The V gene's germline CDR1 is SGHAT and CDR2 FQNNGV. The CDR3 is 13 amino acids. CDR3 sequence reads: CASSLGGGMEQYF. The CDR3 bases are TGTGCCAGCAGCTTAGGCGGAGGAATGGAGCAGTACTTC.

This clone was found once. The genes are TRBV6-5 and TRBJ2-5; 8 positions match TRBD1. The J call may be faulty, since TRBJ2-7 better matches the DNA end. The CDR3 length is 15 residues. Germline-derived CDR1 and CDR2 are MNHEY and SVGAGI. The CDR3 DNA reads as TGTGCCAGCAGCCAAAACTCAGGGGGCTGGGGCGAGCAGTACTTC. It encodes CASSQNSGGWGEQYF.

This chain joins TRBV19 and TRBJ2-3; unclear D gene. CDR3 length: 15 amino acids. Deletions cut 2 bases from V and 4 bases from J, with 13 bases between. From germline, CDR1 is LNHDA and CDR2 SQIVND (reference sequence). CDR3 protein: CASSITSVSADTQYF. CDR3 DNA sequence: TGTGCCAGTAGTATAACTTCGGTGTCCGCAGATACGCAGTATTTT.

V usage is TRBV6-1 and J usage is TRBJ2-5, with TRBD2 matching 7 bases. TRBJ2-7 explains the end of the DNA better; the J call may be wrong. CDR1 is MNHNS, CDR2 SASEGT, per germline. The CDR3 length is 15 residues. The DNA for the CDR3 is TGTGCCAGCAGTCGATCGCCGGGGGGAAATTACGAGCAGTACTTC. It translates to CASSRSPGGNYEQYF.

V and J are TRBV4-1 and TRBJ2-7; TRBD1 is a possible D gene (5 bases). V lost 0 bases and J 3 bases, leaving 6 bases between the germline ends. The CDR3 is made up of 13 amino acids. In germline, CDR1 is MGHRA, CDR2 YSYEKL. The CDR3 DNA reads TGCGCCAGCAGCCAAGATAGGGGCTACGAGCAGTACTTC. The encoded protein is CASSQDRGYEQYF.

The gene calls are TRBV5-4 and TRBJ1-6, with D maybe TRBD1 (5 bases). CDR3 length: 17 amino acids. The germline V gene encodes CDR1 SGHNT and CDR2 YYREEE (reference sequence). The germline V and J ends were trimmed by 4 bases and 4 bases, with 18 bases remaining between them. CDR3 bases: TGTGCCAGCAGCGGGGGGTCGGGCCAGCTATATAATTCACCCCTCCACTTT. Its translation: CASSGGSGQLYNSPLHF.

This clone has a handful of counts. The rearrangement links TRBV5-1 to TRBJ2-1, with 9 bases that match TRBD2. The junction had 13 bases not matched to a gene; V was cut back by 0 bases and J by 6 bases. The germline V gene has CDR1 SGHRS and CDR2 YFSETQ. The CDR3 is 18 residues long. CDR3 amino acids: CASSLGLAVTLGSNEQFF. As DNA, the CDR3 is TGCGCCAGCAGCTTGGGACTAGCGGTCACCTTGGGTTCCAATGAGCAGTTCTTC. The variable domain in full, completed from reference TRBV5-1 and TRBJ2-1, reads KAGVTQTPRYLIKTRGQQVTLSCSPISGHRSVSWYQQTPGQGLQFLFEYFSETQRNKGNFPGRFSGRQFSNSRSEMNVSTLELGDSALYLCASSLGLAVTLGSNEQFFGPGTRLTVL.

V is TRBV23-1 and J is TRBJ2-1; D might be TRBD2 (5 bases). TRBV23-1 is recorded as an ORF, its role being uncertain. Trimming took off 0 bases at V and 0 bases at J, with 12 bases between the two ends. The CDR3 extends over 17 amino acids. CDR3 DNA: TGCGCCAGCAGTCAATCGAGGGCGACCTGCTCCTACAATGAGCAGTTCTTC. Encoded protein: CASSQSRATCSYNEQFF.

V is TRBV14 and J is TRBJ2-7; D gene ambiguous. Germline V gene sequence: CDR1 SGHDN, CDR2 FVKESK. V was trimmed by 0 bases and J by 12 bases, leaving 12 bases between them. The CDR3 is 12 amino acids. CDR3 in DNA: TGTGCCAGCAGCCAAGACCGTAAGAGTCCGTACTTC. Protein: CASSQDRKSPYF.

The V and J genes are TRBV11-2 and TRBJ2-1; D gene ambiguous. Between the trimmed V and J ends, which lost 5 bases and 0 bases, there was a span of 11 bases. The CDR3 covers 15 residues. Germline CDR1 is SGHAT and CDR2 is FQNNGV. DNA of the CDR3: TGTGCCAGCAGCCCCCCACTGGTCTCCTACAATGAGCAGTTCTTC. As protein: CASSPPLVSYNEQFF.

This clone was observed a few times. The chain recombines TRBV18 with TRBJ1-2, with D uncertain. V was cut by 2 bases and J by 8 bases, with 18 bases left in between. CDR1 and CDR2 (germline): KGHSH, LQKENI. The CDR3 consists of 15 residues. CDR3 nucleotides: TGTGCCAGCTCACCAGAGGACTGGGCCGGTAGCGGCTACACCTTC. It yields the protein CASSPEDWAGSGYTF.

The chain is built from TRBV10-3 and TRBJ1-1; D might be TRBD1 (6 bases). Germline CDR1 and CDR2: ENHRY and SYGVKD. This CDR3 has 15 amino acids. V gave up 0 bases and J gave up 1 base, with 9 bases separating them. The CDR3 loop reads CAISESGQTNTEAFF. The CDR3 coding sequence is TGTGCCATCAGTGAGTCGGGACAAACGAACACTGAAGCTTTCTTT.